These T cell receptor beta chains were read from a single sample in a study of shared clonotypes between healthy human individuals. Only in-frame clones appear in the TCRdb table, and some are missing; sequencing was by immunoSEQ multiplex PCR. The sample has about 2,500,000 clones, around nine tenths seen once; the top ten hold about 0.13%. The sample comprised naive CD4+ T cells sorted from blood. The receptors were sampled from a man between 18 and 29 years old in good health. Each CDR3 is given with its conserved first and last residue. A D gene is named only where the DNA matches it firmly. The listing skips clone size in some rows; elsewhere it reads once, few, many or a size class.

CDR3 length	clone size	V gene	J gene	D gene	CDR3 DNA	CDR3 protein
16	-	TRBV7-2	TRBJ1-4	-	TGTGCCAGCAGCTTAGCCCTGGCAGTCCAAGGTGAAAAACTGTTTTTT	CASSLALAVQGEKLFF
14	-	TRBV18	TRBJ2-5	-	TGTGCCAGCTCACTGGGGACGGTCCAAGAGACCCAGTACTTC	CASSLGTVQETQYF
14	-	TRBV5-8	TRBJ2-7	TRBD1	TGTGCCAGCAGCTCGGACAGGGGGTACCACGAGCAGTACTTC	CASSSDRGYHEQYF
14	-	TRBV18	TRBJ2-2	-	TGTGCCAGCTCACCACCTTCAGGAGTCGGGGAGCTGTTTTTT	CASSPPSGVGELFF
15	-	TRBV18	TRBJ1-2	TRBD1	TGTGCCAGCTCGGCACTGGGACAGGGGGCCCGTGGCTACACCTTC	CASSALGQGARGYTF
15	-	TRBV2	TRBJ1-6	TRBD1	TGTGCCAGCAGACGGGACAGGGGGGACGGTTCACCCCTCCACTTT	CASRRDRGDGSPLHF
15	-	TRBV9	TRBJ1-2	-	TGTGCCAGCAGCGTAGGACTAGGGATGGGGTATGGCTACACCTTC	CASSVGLGMGYGYTF
13	once	TRBV10-3	TRBJ2-5	-	TGTGCCATCAGTACAGGGGGGGGAGAGACCCAGTACTTC	CAISTGGGETQYF
12	-	TRBV7-2	TRBJ2-1	-	TGTGCCAGCAGCTTAGTTCAGACTGAGCAGTTCTTC	CASSLVQTEQFF
20	-	TRBV4-3	TRBJ2-3	TRBD2	TGCGCCAGCAGCCAAGACCTCACCTCCCCGGCTAGCGGAACCACAGATACGCAGTATTTT	CASSQDLTSPASGTTDTQYF
17	-	TRBV21-1	TRBJ1-5	-	TGTGCCAGCAGCAAACCGAGACAGGGGGCGAACGATCAGCCCCAGCATTTT	CASSKPRQGANDQPQHF
15	-	TRBV30	TRBJ2-1	TRBD1	TGTGCCTGGAGTCGGGACAGGGGTTCCTACAATGAGCAGTTCTTC	CAWSRDRGSYNEQFF